This is a list of T cell receptor beta chains from one sample in a study of CD8+CD57+ T cells in acquired aplastic anemia. TCRdb reanalysed the reads using MiXCR and keeps one entry per CDR3 protein. The sample has 150,000 to 200,000 distinct CDR3 sequences; around 50% are singletons. Sequenced input: sorted CD4+, CD8+, or CD8+CD57+ T cells (not recorded which) from PBMCs. The receptor set was obtained from a human donor with aplastic anemia. Both conserved end residues are part of each CDR3.

TRBV9,CASSVAEGSSAFF
TRBV20-1,CSARPGGEGNQPQHF
TRBV10-1,CASSMGYEQYF
TRBV3-1,CASSPYLTQSYEQYF
TRBV7-6,CASSLGQGATYEQYF
TRBV10-2,CASSGTGLPRETQYF
TRBV6-1,CASSAKETQYF
TRBV6-1,CASSGRGGANYGYTF
TRBV15,CATSRDKGLAGAGELFF
TRBV15,CATSRGSSPTDTQYF
TRBV20-1,CSARDSGTYNTGELFF
TRBV19,CASSIYDRAGQPQHF
TRBV2,CASSEGSIAQHF
TRBV5-1,CASSLDRGDTGELFF
TRBV20-1,CSASVTSIHNEQFF
TRBV29-1,CSVTPGVNTEAFF
TRBV29-1,CSVGLIGGTATNEKLFF
TRBV5-1,CASSPQRVTDTQYF
TRBV7-2,CASGGSGRGANVLTF
TRBV7-3,CASSPAPYNEQFF
TRBV7-8,CASSLDGRDRGYTF
TRBV9,CASSPARPTDGGYTF